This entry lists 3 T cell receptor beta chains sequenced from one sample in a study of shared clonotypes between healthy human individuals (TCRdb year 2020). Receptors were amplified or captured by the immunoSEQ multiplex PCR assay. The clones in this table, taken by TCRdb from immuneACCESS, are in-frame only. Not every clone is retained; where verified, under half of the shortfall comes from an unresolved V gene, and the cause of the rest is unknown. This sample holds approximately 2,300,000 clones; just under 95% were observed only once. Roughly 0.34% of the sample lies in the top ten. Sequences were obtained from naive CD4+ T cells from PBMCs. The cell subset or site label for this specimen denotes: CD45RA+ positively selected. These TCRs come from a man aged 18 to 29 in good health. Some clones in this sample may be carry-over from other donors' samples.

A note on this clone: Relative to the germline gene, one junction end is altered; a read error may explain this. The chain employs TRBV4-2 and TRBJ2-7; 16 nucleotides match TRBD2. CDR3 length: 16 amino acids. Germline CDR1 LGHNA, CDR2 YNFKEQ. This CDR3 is CASSKDPGLAGGPPVF. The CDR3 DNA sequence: TGTGCCAGCAGCAAGGATCCGGGACTAGCGGGAGGGCCACCAGTCTTC.

CDR3 in amino acids: CASSTWGRAYEQYF. The DNA of the CDR3 is TGTGCCAGTAGTACCTGGGGGAGAGCCTACGAGCAGTACTTC. This sequence joins TRBV19 and TRBJ2-7; D possibly matches TRBD1 or TRBD2 (5 bases each). The length of the CDR3 is 14 residues. V lost 4 bases to trimming and J lost 2 bases, with 12 bases between them. CDR1 LNHDA and CDR2 SQIVND come from the germline V gene (reference sequence).

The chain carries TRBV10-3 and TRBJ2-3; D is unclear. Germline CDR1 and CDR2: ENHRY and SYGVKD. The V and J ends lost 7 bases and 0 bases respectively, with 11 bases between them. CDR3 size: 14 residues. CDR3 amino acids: CAIMGGASTDTQYF. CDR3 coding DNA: TGTGCCATCATGGGCGGCGCTAGCACAGATACGCAGTATTTT.